These 4 T cell receptor beta chains came from one sample sequenced in a study of blood T cell repertoires in COVID-19. Profiled with immunoSEQ multiplex PCR; TCRdb holds only in-frame clones, not every one. The table has 55,000 to 65,000 clones, 87% seen once. The sequenced sample was peripheral blood. Receptors were obtained from a man aged 55 to 69 with active or convalescent COVID-19.

The chain is built from TRBV7-9 and TRBJ2-7, with D maybe TRBD2 (6 bases). This CDR3 is built from 14 residues. The V gene lost 5 bases and the J gene lost 5 bases, with 16 bases spanning the gap. Germline CDR1 reads SEHNR; CDR2 reads FQNEAQ (reference sequence). CDR3 sequence: CASSPEGRIHEQYF. In nucleotides, the CDR3 is TGTGCCAGCAGCCCGGAGGGTCGAATCCACGAGCAGTACTTC.

The genes are TRBV6-5 and TRBJ1-1; 9 bases agree with TRBD1. Trimming cost V 4 bases and J 4 bases; bases outside gene matches: 4. The CDR3 covers 14 residues. The germline gives CDR1 MNHEY, CDR2 SVGAGI. The CDR3 sequence: CASSSDRGGTEAFF. CDR3 DNA sequence: TGTGCCAGCAGTTCCGACAGGGGGGGCACTGAAGCTTTCTTT.

The chain combines TRBV5-6 with TRBJ1-3, with 7 bases matching TRBD1. Germline loops: CDR1 SGHDT, CDR2 YYEEEE. Losses at the gene ends were 2 bases for V and 6 bases for J; bases not matched to a gene: 5. This CDR3 spans 14 amino acids. CDR3 residues: CASSFRQGENTIYF. CDR3 coding DNA: TGTGCCAGCAGCTTTCGACAGGGCGAAAACACCATATATTTT.

The gene calls are TRBV7-7 and TRBJ2-7; 8 nucleotides agree with TRBD2. The V and J ends lost 5 bases and 1 base, in that order; junction bases with no gene match: 4. Per the germline V gene, CDR1 is SSHAT and CDR2 is FNYEAQ (reference sequence). The CDR3 has 14 amino acids. The CDR3: CASSPGGGSYEQYF. CDR3 DNA: TGTGCCAGCAGCCCGGGAGGGGGGTCCTACGAGCAGTACTTC.